The rows below give T cell receptor beta chains drawn from one sample of a study of T cells in Graves' hyperthyroidism and ophthalmopathy. TCRdb reprocessed the multiplex PCR reads with MiXCR, giving one entry per CDR3 protein. The data hold more than 500,000 distinct CDR3 sequences, with about 16% observed a single time. Material: blood. Receptors were obtained from a young woman with Graves' hyperthyroidism. CDR3s include the opening cysteine and the closing phenylalanine or tryptophan. A D gene is named only where the DNA matches it firmly. Size values are once, few and many counts, or a class for expanded clones, and some rows have none.

clone size: .
D gene: .
V gene: TRBV7-9
J gene: TRBJ1-3
CDR3 protein: CASSGQGNTIYF
CDR3 DNA: TGTGCCAGCAGCGGACAGGGAAACACCATATATTTT

clone size: many
D gene: TRBD2
V gene: TRBV6-2/TRBV6-3
J gene: TRBJ2-5
CDR3 protein: CASSYSGTSGFGTQYF
CDR3 DNA: TGTGCCAGCAGTTACTCGGGGACTAGCGGATTTGGGACCCAGTACTTC

clone size: many
D gene: TRBD2
V gene: TRBV7-9
J gene: TRBJ2-1
CDR3 protein: CASVAGVMNEQFF
CDR3 DNA: TGTGCCAGTGTAGCGGGAGTTATGAATGAGCAGTTCTTC

clone size: few
D gene: .
V gene: TRBV7-9
J gene: TRBJ2-7
CDR3 protein: CASAEGTYEQYF
CDR3 DNA: TGTGCCAGCGCCGAGGGGACCTACGAGCAGTACTTC

clone size: .
D gene: TRBD1
V gene: TRBV2
J gene: TRBJ2-7
CDR3 protein: CASESGTGFYEQYF
CDR3 DNA: TGTGCCAGCGAGTCCGGGACAGGGTTCTACGAGCAGTACTTC

clone size: .
D gene: .
V gene: TRBV28
J gene: TRBJ1-6
CDR3 protein: CASSNDIGIPLHF
CDR3 DNA: TGTGCCAGCAGTAACGATATAGGTATACCCCTCCACTTT

clone size: few
D gene: TRBD2
V gene: TRBV24-1
J gene: TRBJ2-7
CDR3 protein: CATSPSGLAVREQYF
CDR3 DNA: TGTGCCACCAGTCCTTCGGGACTAGCGGTTCGAGAGCAGTACTTC

clone size: few
D gene: .
V gene: TRBV4-2
J gene: TRBJ2-5
CDR3 protein: CASSQETGTQYF
CDR3 DNA: TGTGCCAGCAGCCAAGAGACAGGGACCCAGTACTTC

clone size: few
D gene: .
V gene: TRBV6-2/TRBV6-3
J gene: TRBJ1-1
CDR3 protein: CASKMTGQNTEAFF
CDR3 DNA: TGTGCCAGCAAGATGACAGGCCAGAACACTGAAGCTTTCTTT

clone size: few
D gene: TRBD2
V gene: TRBV20-1
J gene: TRBJ2-7
CDR3 protein: CSARASGKLREQYF
CDR3 DNA: TGCAGTGCTAGGGCTAGCGGGAAATTGCGTGAGCAGTACTTC

clone size: few
D gene: .
V gene: TRBV15
J gene: TRBJ2-2
CDR3 protein: CATSKRQNTGELFF
CDR3 DNA: TGTGCCACCAGCAAGAGACAGAACACCGGGGAGCTGTTTTTT

clone size: .
D gene: TRBD1
V gene: TRBV9
J gene: TRBJ1-6
CDR3 protein: CASSSLSGGNSPLHF
CDR3 DNA: TGTGCCAGCAGCTCCCTTTCAGGGGGAAATTCACCCCTCCACTTT

clone size: .
D gene: .
V gene: TRBV4-1
J gene: TRBJ2-2
CDR3 protein: CASSQDAYGNTGELFF
CDR3 DNA: TGCGCCAGCAGCCAAGACGCCTATGGGAACACCGGGGAGCTGTTTTTT

clone size: few
D gene: .
V gene: TRBV4-3
J gene: TRBJ1-1
CDR3 protein: CASSQSPFVNTEAFF
CDR3 DNA: TGCGCCAGCAGCCAGTCCCCCTTCGTAAACACTGAAGCTTTCTTT

clone size: few
D gene: TRBD1
V gene: TRBV4-1
J gene: TRBJ1-3
CDR3 protein: CASRQTGFGNTIYF
CDR3 DNA: TGCGCCAGCAGGCAGACAGGGTTTGGAAACACCATATATTTT

clone size: many
D gene: .
V gene: TRBV6-1
J gene: TRBJ2-5
CDR3 protein: CASILGRQYF
CDR3 DNA: TGTGCCAGCATCCTCGGTCGTCAGTACTTC

clone size: many
D gene: TRBD2
V gene: TRBV7-2
J gene: TRBJ2-7
CDR3 protein: CASSLGRGRAGYEQYF
CDR3 DNA: TGTGCCAGCAGCTTAGGTCGCGGGAGGGCCGGATACGAGCAGTACTTC

clone size: few
D gene: TRBD2
V gene: TRBV4-1
J gene: TRBJ2-1
CDR3 protein: CASSQDRASGRAGEQFF
CDR3 DNA: TGCGCCAGCAGCCAAGATCGGGCTAGCGGGAGGGCAGGTGAGCAGTTCTTC

clone size: many
D gene: .
V gene: TRBV28
J gene: TRBJ1-1
CDR3 protein: CASSFRGAQSPATFF
CDR3 DNA: TGTGCCAGCAGTTTTCGGGGAGCCCAATCCCCGGCAACTTTCTTT

clone size: many
D gene: TRBD1
V gene: TRBV30
J gene: TRBJ2-3
CDR3 protein: CAWSGYKGQESTDTQYF
CDR3 DNA: TGTGCCTGGAGTGGGTACAAGGGACAGGAGAGCACAGATACGCAGTATTTT

clone size: few
D gene: .
V gene: TRBV12-5
J gene: TRBJ2-7
CDR3 protein: CASGLESPEQYF
CDR3 DNA: TGTGCTAGTGGTTTGGAGTCCCCCGAGCAGTACTTC

clone size: .
D gene: .
V gene: TRBV7-7
J gene: TRBJ2-2
CDR3 protein: CASSLTHTGELFF
CDR3 DNA: TGTGCTAGCAGCCTTACCCACACCGGGGAGCTGTTTTTT

clone size: .
D gene: .
V gene: TRBV6-2/TRBV6-3
J gene: TRBJ2-7
CDR3 protein: CASSYGGASYGQYF
CDR3 DNA: TGTGCCAGCAGTTACGGGGGGGCTTCCTACGGGCAGTACTTC

clone size: .
D gene: .
V gene: TRBV20-1
J gene: TRBJ1-5
CDR3 protein: CSARATGFRGNQPQHF
CDR3 DNA: TGCAGTGCTAGAGCTACAGGGTTTCGAGGCAATCAGCCCCAGCATTTT

clone size: few
D gene: .
V gene: TRBV4-3
J gene: TRBJ2-3
CDR3 protein: CASSQSDSGNTDTQYF
CDR3 DNA: TGCGCCAGCAGCCAGTCTGATAGCGGAAACACAGATACGCAGTATTTT

clone size: many
D gene: .
V gene: TRBV7-2
J gene: TRBJ2-7
CDR3 protein: CASSFYQGPSYEQYF
CDR3 DNA: TGTGCCAGCAGCTTTTATCAGGGACCGTCCTACGAGCAGTACTTC

clone size: many
D gene: TRBD2
V gene: TRBV20-1
J gene: TRBJ2-1
CDR3 protein: CSARDRRAGDDEQFF
CDR3 DNA: TGCAGTGCTAGAGATCGCAGGGCGGGGGACGATGAGCAGTTCTTC

clone size: many
D gene: .
V gene: TRBV6-1
J gene: TRBJ2-7
CDR3 protein: CAIQPGGTAGGGEQYF
CDR3 DNA: TGTGCCATCCAACCCGGCGGGACAGCCGGGGGTGGCGAGCAGTACTTC

clone size: many
D gene: .
V gene: TRBV7-9
J gene: TRBJ2-7
CDR3 protein: CASSYPSSYEQYF
CDR3 DNA: TGTGCCAGCAGTTACCCGAGCTCCTACGAGCAGTACTTC

clone size: many
D gene: .
V gene: TRBV6-2/TRBV6-3
J gene: TRBJ2-1
CDR3 protein: CASSYGGYEQFF
CDR3 DNA: TGTGCCAGCAGTTACGGTGGTTATGAGCAGTTCTTC

clone size: .
D gene: .
V gene: TRBV13
J gene: TRBJ2-1
CDR3 protein: CASSFRSSVRFNEQFF
CDR3 DNA: TGTGCCAGCAGCTTTCGTTCTAGCGTAAGATTCAATGAGCAGTTCTTC

clone size: .
D gene: .
V gene: TRBV19
J gene: TRBJ2-3
CDR3 protein: CASIDRDTQYF
CDR3 DNA: TGTGCCAGTATCGACAGAGATACGCAGTATTTT

clone size: .
D gene: TRBD1
V gene: TRBV19
J gene: TRBJ2-1
CDR3 protein: CASTATGRTWSYNEQFF
CDR3 DNA: TGTGCCAGTACTGCGACAGGGCGGACTTGGTCCTACAATGAGCAGTTCTTC

clone size: medium-sized
D gene: .
V gene: TRBV28
J gene: TRBJ2-7
CDR3 protein: CASTPQSSVHEQYF
CDR3 DNA: TGTGCCAGCACCCCTCAGTCTAGCGTCCACGAGCAGTACTTC

clone size: .
D gene: .
V gene: TRBV6-2/TRBV6-3
J gene: TRBJ1-5
CDR3 protein: CASKIHSGDNQPQHF
CDR3 DNA: TGTGCCAGCAAAATACACTCTGGGGATAATCAGCCCCAGCATTTT

clone size: many
D gene: .
V gene: TRBV6-2/TRBV6-3
J gene: TRBJ2-5
CDR3 protein: CASSYSVRQAAGQETQYF
CDR3 DNA: TGTGCCAGCAGTTACTCGGTGAGGCAAGCGGCCGGTCAAGAGACCCAGTACTTC

clone size: many
D gene: TRBD2
V gene: TRBV2
J gene: TRBJ2-3
CDR3 protein: CASSSNPGLAGGIVTDTQYF
CDR3 DNA: TGTGCCAGCAGCTCCAATCCGGGACTAGCGGGAGGAATTGTCACAGATACGCAGTATTTT

clone size: .
D gene: TRBD2
V gene: TRBV19
J gene: TRBJ2-1
CDR3 protein: CASSIVGGTSHTLYNEQFF
CDR3 DNA: TGTGCCAGTAGTATAGTGGGAGGGACTTCCCACACTTTATACAATGAGCAGTTCTTC

clone size: many
D gene: .
V gene: TRBV6-2/TRBV6-3
J gene: TRBJ2-7
CDR3 protein: CASSPFTSGLYEQYF
CDR3 DNA: TGTGCCAGCAGTCCCTTTACGAGTGGGCTCTACGAGCAGTACTTC

clone size: many
D gene: .
V gene: TRBV27
J gene: TRBJ2-7
CDR3 protein: CASSLFQGGYEQYF
CDR3 DNA: TGTGCCAGCAGTTTATTTCAGGGGGGGTACGAGCAGTACTTC

clone size: .
D gene: .
V gene: TRBV20-1
J gene: TRBJ2-7
CDR3 protein: CSAYAWGEQYF
CDR3 DNA: TGCAGTGCATATGCTTGGGGAGAGCAGTACTTC

clone size: .
D gene: .
V gene: TRBV9
J gene: TRBJ2-7
CDR3 protein: CASSVGKSSYEQYF
CDR3 DNA: TGTGCCAGCAGCGTAGGTAAAAGCTCCTACGAGCAGTACTTC

clone size: .
D gene: .
V gene: TRBV6-1
J gene: TRBJ2-5
CDR3 protein: CAISQRETQYF
CDR3 DNA: TGTGCCATCAGTCAGCGGGAGACCCAGTACTTC

clone size: many
D gene: TRBD1
V gene: TRBV11-2
J gene: TRBJ2-7
CDR3 protein: CASSFDRGYEQYF
CDR3 DNA: TGTGCCAGCAGCTTCGACAGGGGCTACGAGCAGTACTTC

clone size: many
D gene: .
V gene: TRBV6-1
J gene: TRBJ2-7
CDR3 protein: CASRDTDGYEQYF
CDR3 DNA: TGTGCCAGCAGAGATACCGACGGGTACGAGCAGTACTTC

clone size: .
D gene: .
V gene: TRBV27
J gene: TRBJ1-1
CDR3 protein: CASRRGNLGNTEAFF
CDR3 DNA: TGTGCCAGCAGGAGGGGCAACCTCGGGAACACTGAAGCTTTCTTT

clone size: many
D gene: TRBD2
V gene: TRBV7-8
J gene: TRBJ2-1
CDR3 protein: CASSLGGGGSEEQFF
CDR3 DNA: TGTGCCAGCAGCTTAGGGGGCGGGGGGTCGGAGGAGCAGTTCTTC

clone size: many
D gene: .
V gene: TRBV7-9
J gene: TRBJ2-7
CDR3 protein: CASSLFVQGSYEQYF
CDR3 DNA: TGTGCCAGCAGCTTATTTGTACAGGGCTCCTACGAGCAGTACTTC

clone size: many
D gene: TRBD1
V gene: TRBV7-2
J gene: TRBJ1-1
CDR3 protein: CASSWGQPKFEAFF
CDR3 DNA: TGTGCCAGCAGCTGGGGACAGCCGAAATTTGAAGCTTTCTTT

clone size: many
D gene: TRBD1
V gene: TRBV28
J gene: TRBJ2-7
CDR3 protein: CASRAGDRKYEQYF
CDR3 DNA: TGTGCCAGCAGGGCTGGGGACAGGAAATACGAGCAGTACTTC